This T cell receptor beta chain stems from a study of T cells in Graves' hyperthyroidism and ophthalmopathy. With V trimmed by 5 bases and J by 1 base, 13 bases remained unmatched. The CDR3 has 18 amino acids. From germline, CDR1 is ENHRY and CDR2 SYGVKD. Absence of ophthalmopathy progression within 18 months defined stable Graves' hyperthyroidism. Hyperthyroidism patients were newly diagnosed, had disease duration under 2 months, and were aged 18 to 65 years. Lactation, pregnancy, other autoimmune disease or uncontrolled infection excluded patients. TCR beta CDR3 region amplification was performed from RNA transcripts. First-round RT-PCR targeting the TCR CDR3 was performed with the HTBI primer set. MiXCR, run by TCRdb on the multiplex PCR reads, gives a single entry per CDR3 protein. This sample has about 590,000 distinct CDR3 sequences, with around 16% found just once.

Material for sequencing was blood. The gene calls are TRBV10-3 and TRBJ1-1; 10 positions agree with TRBD1. The clonotype was recovered from a woman aged 25 to 39 with Graves' hyperthyroidism. The CDR3 coding sequence is TGTGCCATCAGTTCGACAGTAGGGACAGGGGATTCGAACACTGAAGCTTTCTTT. Its translation: CAISSTVGTGDSNTEAFF.